Listed here are 27 T cell receptor beta chains from one sample, sequenced in a study of identical twins' blood T cells. Each CDR3 protein gets one entry after TCRdb re-called the 5' RACE reads with MiXCR. The data hold 300,000 to 450,000 distinct CDR3 sequences, with 25% to 35% observed a single time. The sequenced sample consisted of PBMCs. The receptors were sampled from a woman aged 18 to 55 in good health.

This sequence joins TRBV5-5 and TRBJ2-3, with 7 bases fitting TRBD2. This CDR3 has 15 residues. The germline CDR1 and CDR2 sequences are SGHKS and YYEKEE (reference sequence). J gave up 4 bases and V 0 bases, and 5 bases lay outside the gene matches. As DNA, the CDR3 is TGTGCCAGCAGCTTGGGTAGCGGGCGGGCAGATACGCAGTATTTT. It specifies CASSLGSGRADTQYF.

The rearrangement joins TRBV20-1 to TRBJ1-5; possibly TRBD1 for D (5 bases). Germline assignment: CDR1 DFQATT and CDR2 SNEGSKA (reference sequence). Trimming removed 4 bases from V and 5 bases from J, with 12 bases in between. The length of the CDR3 is 13 residues. CDR3 residues: CSATAGTDQPQHF. The CDR3 coding sequence is TGCAGTGCTACTGCCGGGACTGATCAGCCCCAGCATTTT.

The chain couples TRBV20-1 to TRBJ2-1, with 9 bases identical to TRBD2. The CDR3 is made up of 13 amino acids. Germline V gene lookup returns CDR1 DFQATT and CDR2 SNEGSKA (reference sequence). V dropped 8 bases and J dropped 7; count of bases not matched to a gene: 9. The CDR3 loop is CSSAGGALNEQFF. CDR3 in DNA: TGCAGTAGCGCGGGGGGGGCCTTAAATGAGCAGTTCTTC.

This clonotype has a count of ten or more. The chain combines TRBV20-1 with TRBJ2-4; no firm D call. CDR3 length: 13 residues. Germline-derived CDR1 and CDR2 are DFQATT and SNEGSKA (reference sequence). V lost 4 bases and J 0 bases, leaving 7 bases between the germline ends. The CDR3 loop is CSAIGIAKNIQYF. The CDR3 DNA reads as TGCAGTGCTATAGGGATAGCCAAAAACATTCAGTACTTC.

This rearrangement joins TRBV6-1 to TRBJ1-5, with 7 positions matching TRBD1. Germline V CDR1 and CDR2: MNHNS, SASEGT. This CDR3 has 13 amino acids. V was pared by 4 bases and J by 11 bases, with 8 bases of the junction left unmatched. CDR3 sequence reads: CASSGTGIGSQHF. For the CDR3, the DNA is TGTGCCAGCAGTGGGACAGGAATCGGATCCCAGCATTTT.

This clonotype was recorded a few times. This sequence joins TRBV14 and TRBJ1-1; no clear D gene. CDR1 is SGHDN, CDR2 FVKESK, per germline. There are 12 residues in the CDR3. V was clipped by 1 base and J by 6 bases, with 6 bases between them. The CDR3 region is CASSQVRSEAFF. The CDR3 DNA reads as TGTGCCAGCAGCCAAGTTAGGTCTGAAGCTTTCTTT. Based on the CDR3 plus reference TRBV14 and TRBJ1-1, the full variable domain is EAGVTQFPSHSVIEKGQTVTLRCDPISGHDNLYWYRRVMGKEIKFLLHFVKESKQDESGMPNNRFLAERTGGTYSTLKVQPAELEDSGVYFCASSQVRSEAFFGQGTRLTVV.

This chain connects TRBV18 to TRBJ2-3; 10 bases map to TRBD1. The germline V gene encodes CDR1 KGHSH and CDR2 LQKENI. The CDR3 is made up of 20 amino acids. V was pared by 2 bases and J by 1 base, with 15 bases of the junction left unmatched. CDR3 DNA: TGTGCCAGCTCACCATCCGGGACAGGGGTGGTAGTTGTTGGCACAGATACGCAGTATTTT. Its protein product is CASSPSGTGVVVVGTDTQYF.

This clonotype was seen a few times. This chain links TRBV12-3 or TRBV12-4 with TRBJ1-2; D perhaps matches TRBD1 (6 bases). The CDR3 has 14 residues. Trimming took off 7 bases at V and 7 bases at J, with 19 bases between the two ends. The CDR3 bases are TGTGCCAGCACCCTACGGGGGGCAGTAGCTGGCTACACCTTC. Translation: CASTLRGAVAGYTF.

This clonotype was observed many times. The V and J genes are TRBV28 and TRBJ1-2; 9 bases agree with TRBD1. The CDR3 covers 14 residues. The germline V gene encodes CDR1 MDHEN and CDR2 SYDVKM. The trim removed 3 bases at V and 2 bases at J, leaving 1 base unmatched. The CDR3 region is CASSLDRGNYGYTF. The CDR3 nucleotides are TGTGCCAGCAGTTTGGACAGGGGAAACTATGGCTACACCTTC.

The rearrangement links TRBV6-4 to TRBJ2-3; no firm D call. V lost 5 bases and J 2 bases, leaving 11 bases between the germline ends. Germline CDR1 reads MRHNA; CDR2 reads SNTAGT. This CDR3 contains 14 residues. CDR3 amino acids: CASSRTDDTDTQYF. CDR3 DNA sequence: TGTGCCAGCAGTCGCACGGATGACACAGATACGCAGTATTTT.

This clonotype occurred a few times. As DNA, the CDR3 is TGTGCCAGCGGGCTCTATGGCTACACCTTC. Translating gives CASGLYGYTF. The chain uses TRBV12-3 or TRBV12-4 and TRBJ1-2; no definite D call. Trimming pared 8 bases from V and 4 bases from J, leaving 5 bases between. This CDR3 contains 10 residues.

CDR3 nucleotide sequence: TGTGCCAGTAGTACCGGACAGGGGAGTACCTTCTACACCTTC. Translated: CASSTGQGSTFYTF. This chain links TRBV19 with TRBJ1-2; 9 bases match TRBD1. V lost 4 bases to trimming and J lost 10 bases; unmatched junction nucleotides: 10. Germline lookup yields CDR1 LNHDA and CDR2 SQIVND (reference sequence). This CDR3 has 14 amino acids.

The chain links TRBV19 to TRBJ2-7, with 7 bases lining up with TRBD1. V dropped 6 bases and J dropped 2; count of bases not matched to a gene: 13. This CDR3 region has 16 residues. Germline values: CDR1 LNHDA, CDR2 SQIVND (reference sequence). The CDR3 DNA reads as TGTGCCAGTAGCACCTCCGGGACAGCCAGCCCCTACGAGCAGTACTTC. The encoded protein is CASSTSGTASPYEQYF.

Notes on this clonotype: A much bigger clone sits one base away, suggesting this may be a read error. The chain links TRBV10-3 to TRBJ2-7; D is perhaps TRBD2 (6 bases). CDR3 length: 15 amino acids. Looked up from germline, CDR1 is ENHRY and CDR2 is SYGVKD. Here the CDR3 DNA reads TGTGCCATCAGTGAGGGGGGAGGCCCCAACTACGAGCATTACTTC. Amino acids: CAISEGGGPNYEHYF.

V gene TRBV28 combines with J gene TRBJ1-5; D might be TRBD1 (5 bases). V dropped 3 bases and J dropped 3 bases, with 12 bases sitting between them. Germline-derived CDR1 and CDR2 are MDHEN and SYDVKM. CDR3 length equals 15 residues. CDR3 sequence reads: CASSLTRALNQPQHF. The CDR3 DNA reads as TGTGCCAGCAGTTTGACCAGGGCCCTCAATCAGCCCCAGCATTTT.

The chain combines TRBV7-2 with TRBJ2-4; 7 bases line up with TRBD2. V shed 1 base, J shed 3 bases, and the junction held 9 bases outside the gene matches. CDR3 size: 17 residues. CDR1 and CDR2 from the germline V gene are SGHTA and FQGNSA. CDR3 nucleotide sequence: TGTGCCAGCAGCTTAGATCTGGCGGGAGCTGTCAAAAACATTCAGTACTTC. Its protein product is CASSLDLAGAVKNIQYF.

This chain uses TRBV7-8 with TRBJ1-6; maybe TRBD1 (5 bases). The CDR3 extends over 17 amino acids. The V gene lost 3 bases and the J gene lost 0 bases, with 12 bases spanning the gap. Looked up from germline, CDR1 is SGHVS and CDR2 is FQNEAQ. CDR3 coding DNA: TGTGCCAGCAGCTTTAATTCAGGGAGCTCCTATAATTCACCCCTCCACTTT. Its translation is CASSFNSGSSYNSPLHF.

This clonotype was observed many times. The rearrangement links TRBV5-6 to TRBJ2-3; a possible D gene is TRBD2 (7 bases). The V gene's germline CDR1 is SGHDT and CDR2 YYEEEE. The CDR3 contains 17 residues. V was shortened by 4 bases and J by 3 bases, with 21 bases between the two germline ends. The CDR3 DNA reads as TGTGCCAGCAGCCCATTTAGGGGGGCGGGGGTGACAGATACGCAGTATTTT. As protein: CASSPFRGAGVTDTQYF. Drawing the rest from reference TRBV5-6 and TRBJ2-3, the complete variable domain is DAGVTQSPTHLIKTRGQQVTLRCSPKSGHDTVSWYQQALGQGPQFIFQYYEEEERQRGNFPDRFSGHQFPNYSSELNVNALLLGDSALYLCASSPFRGAGVTDTQYFGPGTRLTVL.

Within the sample, this clonotype is medium-sized (0.01 to 0.1%). The V call is TRBV3-1, the J call TRBJ2-3; TRBD1 aligns across 9 bases. CDR1 is LGHDT and CDR2 is YNNKEL in the germline V gene (reference sequence). Trimming cost V 4 bases and J 4 bases; bases outside gene matches: 15. This CDR3 contains 18 residues. The CDR3 DNA reads as TGTGCCAGCAGCCCGGTCTTCCACAGGGGGCGGGTGGCAGATACGCAGTATTTT. Translation gives CASSPVFHRGRVADTQYF.

This clonotype was found many times. This rearrangement joins TRBV28 to TRBJ1-2; D remains unclear. Germline CDR1 is MDHEN and CDR2 is SYDVKM. Trimming took 5 bases from V and 3 from J, leaving 16 bases between them. The CDR3 runs to 15 residues. This chain's CDR3 is CASSRPGISDYGYTF. The CDR3 nucleotides are TGTGCCAGCAGTAGACCGGGCATCAGCGACTATGGCTACACCTTC.

The chain couples TRBV12-3 or TRBV12-4 to TRBJ2-1; D uncertain. This CDR3 region has 15 residues. Trimming took off 3 bases at V and 0 bases at J, with 9 bases between the two ends. CDR3 sequence: CASSFGVSSYNEQFF. The CDR3 region has the DNA TGTGCCAGCAGTTTTGGCGTAAGCTCCTACAATGAGCAGTTCTTC.

This clonotype was counted between two and nine times. CDR3 DNA: TGCGCCAGCAGCTCGGGACTAGATGGGAGCGAGCAGTACTTC. This encodes CASSSGLDGSEQYF. The chain combines TRBV5-1 with TRBJ2-7, with TRBD2 identical over 8 bases. V lost 3 bases, J lost 6 bases, and 8 bases stayed unmatched. Germline CDR1 is SGHRS and CDR2 is YFSETQ. The CDR3 spans 14 residues.

This clonotype was picked up a small number of times. The chain carries TRBV7-9 and TRBJ2-2; D gene ambiguous. The CDR3 loop spans 15 amino acids. V was pared by 2 bases and J by 1 base, with 8 bases between. The V gene's germline CDR1 is SEHNR and CDR2 FQNEAQ (reference sequence). In nucleotides, the CDR3 is TGTGCCAGCAGCTTAAATCCGGGGAACACCGGGGAGCTGTTTTTT. Protein product: CASSLNPGNTGELFF. The full variable domain, completed using reference TRBV7-9 and TRBJ2-2, is DTGVSQNPRHKITKRGQNVTFRCDPISEHNRLYWYRQTLGQGPEFLTYFQNEAQLEKSRLLSDRFSAERPKGSFSTLEIQRTEQGDSAMYLCASSLNPGNTGELFFGEGSRLTVL.

V usage is TRBV5-4 and J usage is TRBJ1-1, with D hard to call. CDR1 is SGHNT and CDR2 is YYREEE in the germline V gene (reference sequence). This CDR3 contains 13 residues. Trimming took 4 bases from V and 1 from J, leaving 8 bases between them. DNA for the CDR3: TGTGCCAGCAGCAATGGACCGAACACTGAAGCTTTCTTT. Translating gives CASSNGPNTEAFF.

This clonotype was observed at least ten times. The rearrangement uses TRBV12-3 or TRBV12-4 and TRBJ2-7, with 7 bases lining up with TRBD2. With V trimmed by 2 bases and J by 6 bases, 4 bases remained unmatched. This CDR3 region has 13 residues. The CDR3 nucleotides are TGTGCCAGCAGTTTACAGCGGGATACCGAGCAGTACTTC. This codes for CASSLQRDTEQYF.

This clonotype was counted only a few times. The chain's CDR3 is CSVAGNQPQHF. CDR3 bases: TGCAGCGTTGCCGGGAATCAGCCCCAGCATTTT. The chain couples TRBV29-1 to TRBJ1-5; no firm D call. Germline V lookup: CDR1 SQVTM, CDR2 ANQGSEA. There are 11 residues in the CDR3. V lost 4 bases to trimming and J lost 4 bases, with 5 bases between them. Full variable domain (rest looked up from reference TRBV29-1 and TRBJ1-5): SAVISQKPSRDICQRGTSLTIQCQVDSQVTMMFWYRQQPGQSLTLIATANQGSEATYESGFVIDKFPISRPNLTFSTLTVSNMSPEDSSIYLCSVAGNQPQHFGDGTRLSIL.

V is TRBV10-3 and J is TRBJ1-1, with D tentatively TRBD1 (5 bases). The CDR3 spans 15 residues. Trimming shortened V by 3 bases and J by 4 bases, and 15 bases separated the two germline ends. Germline V gene sequence: CDR1 ENHRY, CDR2 SYGVKD. The CDR3 protein is CAISDGGLEVTEAFF. In DNA form, the CDR3 reads TGTGCCATCAGTGACGGGGGATTAGAGGTCACTGAAGCTTTCTTT.